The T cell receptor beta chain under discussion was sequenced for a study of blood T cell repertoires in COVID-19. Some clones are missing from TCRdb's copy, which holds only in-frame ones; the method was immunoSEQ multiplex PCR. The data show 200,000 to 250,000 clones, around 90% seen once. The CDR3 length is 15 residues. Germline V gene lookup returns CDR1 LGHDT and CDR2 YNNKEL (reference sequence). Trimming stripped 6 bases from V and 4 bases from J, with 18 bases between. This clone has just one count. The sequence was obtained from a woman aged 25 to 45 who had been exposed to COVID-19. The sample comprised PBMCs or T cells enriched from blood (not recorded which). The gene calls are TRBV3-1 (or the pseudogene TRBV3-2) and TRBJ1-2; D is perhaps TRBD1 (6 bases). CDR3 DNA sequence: TGTGCCAGCAGTCGAGACAGGTTTCGTACCTATGGCTACACCTTC. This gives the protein CASSRDRFRTYGYTF.